The rows below give T cell receptor beta chains drawn from one sample of a study of human T cells and chemical hapten exposure. TCRdb called the RACE reads again in MiXCR, with one record for every CDR3 protein. Among about 48,000 distinct CDR3 sequences listed, 9.9% were seen once. This sample comprised whole blood, obtained in connection with sensitization to the hapten diphenylcyclopropenone (DPC). Every receptor here comes from a woman aged 40 to 50 with alopecia areata. Some clones in this sample may be carry-over from other donors' samples. Each CDR3 is given with its conserved first and last residue.

CSASRPMMGNTEAFF	TRBV20-1	TRBJ1-1
CASSQPGTAYNEQFF	TRBV4-3	TRBJ2-1
CASSLDIANTEAFF	TRBV7-2	TRBJ1-1
CASSQDQGQGGNQPQHF	TRBV4-3	TRBJ1-5
CASSLGQITGELFF	TRBV27	TRBJ2-2
CASSYGERDTQYF	TRBV6-2/TRBV6-3	TRBJ2-3
CASSQGDTGELFF	TRBV3-1	TRBJ2-2
CSVEDPSNTEAFF	TRBV29-1	TRBJ1-1
CASSDRAYEQYF	TRBV12-3/TRBV12-4	TRBJ2-7
CASSKRQGRGNQPQHF	TRBV6-2/TRBV6-3	TRBJ1-5
CASSLALGQAKNTEAFF	TRBV5-5	TRBJ1-1
CASRPGQGVTGELFF	TRBV12-3/TRBV12-4	TRBJ2-2
CASSKDRVAEAFF	TRBV9	TRBJ1-1
CSARGLADREDYEQYF	TRBV20-1	TRBJ2-7
CASSVDSQVPSSPLHF	TRBV9	TRBJ1-6
CASSPPSTDTQYF	TRBV7-3	TRBJ2-3
CSAYRGGDNQPQHF	TRBV20-1	TRBJ1-5
CSAQRTSPTGELFF	TRBV20-1	TRBJ2-2
CSARDGLGLTTEAFF	TRBV20-1	TRBJ1-1
CSAPRRGNTEAFF	TRBV20-1	TRBJ1-1
CASSMEYEQYF	TRBV28	TRBJ2-7
CASSYSVGQLSYEQYF	TRBV6-2/TRBV6-3	TRBJ2-7
CSASSLHETGEVYEQYF	TRBV20-1	TRBJ2-7
CASSETESSSYEQYF	TRBV6-1	TRBJ2-7
CASSTTGGVFKNTEAFF	TRBV7-9	TRBJ1-1
CASSLDRANTEAFF	TRBV18	TRBJ1-1
CASSLGTTGAEAFF	TRBV7-9	TRBJ1-1
CSAREGVGDTQYF	TRBV20-1	TRBJ2-3
CASSLEHNTDTQYF	TRBV11-3	TRBJ2-3
CASSLRPTGHPETQYF	TRBV27	TRBJ2-5
CASSPRDRGYGYTF	TRBV12-3/TRBV12-4	TRBJ1-2
CSARDSLYEQYF	TRBV20-1	TRBJ2-7